The T cell receptor (beta chain) described here comes from a study of blood T cell repertoires in COVID-19 (dated by TCRdb to the early 2020s). With regard to the full study: The collaborator samples originated in the United States, Italy and Spain and spanned the acute and convalescent phases of COVID-19. The material from the prospective study consisted of cDNA or gDNA derived from T cells, B-cell-depleted T cells, or PBMCs. The dataset comprised deeply sampled blood TCRbeta repertoires from subjects exposed to, actively infected with, or recovered from COVID-19. The repertoires were released in a freely available public database meant as a resource for research on the immune response to SARS-CoV-2. Samples were obtained from the ongoing ImmuneRACE study (first 160 participants) and from about 1,300 subjects provided by 6 global collaborators. A de-identified subject ID, COVID-19 status, age in years and sex were almost always included in the sample metadata. HLA class I and class II types, where available, came from metadata supplied by the sample provider rather than from assay-based typing.

From a lookup of the germline V gene (reference sequence), CDR1 and CDR2 are SEHNR and FQNEAQ. Its CDR3 holds 15 amino acids, cysteine through phenylalanine. Only CDR3 DNA remains: 45 bases, in frame from the first base. V and J are truncated by 5 bases and 3 bases respectively, leaving an intervening sequence of 13 bases. A remark on this clone: Which antigen it targets is not known. Base qualities are missing; no much larger clone stands one base away.

The immunoSEQ Assay, a bias-controlled multiplex PCR, was used to amplify TCRbeta CDR3 regions from genomic DNA. In the source study's methods: Within the assay, amplification of reference gene primers was used to estimate how many nucleated cells each sample contained. Sequence reads were collapsed and filtered to measure the absolute abundance of every unique TCRbeta CDR3 rearrangement. Productive Simpson clonality was computed per sample as the square root of Simpson's diversity index over productive rearrangements. TCRdb stores this immuneACCESS table with in-frame sequences only. Part of the clones is absent; in the studies checked, under half of the shortfall reflects unresolved V genes, and no reason is known for the rest. D and trimming come from the DNA, and the V and J calls and clone size come from that table. This sample comprises 68,000 or so clones, roughly nine tenths of them detected only once. The biggest ten clones account for more than 2.5% of the sample.

Each collaborating institution followed its own protocols to collect whole blood in K2EDTA tubes. For TCRbeta analysis, collaborator samples were shipped as frozen whole blood, as isolated PBMCs, or as DNA extracted from either sample type. Beyond this particular receptor, the publication reports: Clinical and demographic metadata were provided uncurated, with the amount varying by source and participant.

The sequence derives from a man aged 45-60 years with acute or convalescent COVID-19. The chain is assembled from TRBV7-9 and TRBJ1-4, with the identity of the D gene unclear. Sequencing was carried out using peripheral blood. The CDR3 reads as follows: CASSPQVVSNEKLFF. The sequence in DNA is TGTGCCAGCAGCCCACAAGTGGTGTCTAATGAAAAACTGTTTTTT.